The 21 T cell receptor beta chains given below trace back to one sample, sequenced in a study of control samples from healthy donors and cancer patients. Libraries were prepared by immunoSEQ multiplex PCR; TCRdb keeps only in-frame clonotypes and omits some of them. The profile shows about 140,000 clones, about nine tenths of them singletons. The sequencing sample was made of blood. The receptor source for this set is a man between 25 and 39 years old in good health.

The chain carries TRBV28 and TRBJ1-5; 9 positions match TRBD1. This CDR3 contains 14 residues. Germline loops: CDR1 MDHEN, CDR2 SYDVKM. V shed 5 bases, J shed 9 bases, and the junction held 8 bases outside the gene matches. DNA for the CDR3: TGTGCCAGCAGTACAGGACAGGGGATCAGGCCCCAGCATTTT. It translates to CASSTGQGIRPQHF.

V gene TRBV12-3 or TRBV12-4 combines with J gene TRBJ2-7; 7 bases map to TRBD1. This CDR3 is built from 13 residues. V lost 4 bases to trimming and J lost 4 bases; unmatched junction nucleotides: 4. The CDR3 nucleotides are TGTGCCAGCAGTTGGACAGGATCTTACGAGCAGTACTTC. As protein: CASSWTGSYEQYF.

The chain joins TRBV2 to TRBJ2-1; the D is unclear. Germline values: CDR1 SNHLY, CDR2 FYNNEI. Trimming removed 2 bases from V and 1 base from J, with 9 bases in between. The CDR3 covers 15 residues. For the CDR3, the DNA is TGTGCCAGCAGTGAAAATCCCCGATCCTACAATGAGCAGTTCTTC. The encoded protein is CASSENPRSYNEQFF.

The chain joins TRBV29-1 to TRBJ1-1, with 11 positions matching TRBD1. Per the germline V gene, CDR1 is SQVTM and CDR2 is ANQGSEA. This CDR3 spans 13 amino acids. Germline trimming cut 7 bases from V and 2 bases from J; bases unmatched to any gene: 3. The CDR3 coding sequence is TGCAGCGCCGGGACAGGGGGTAACACTGAAGCTTTCTTT. Encoded protein: CSAGTGGNTEAFF.

The chain couples TRBV7-9 to TRBJ1-2; 8 bases agree with TRBD1. This CDR3 contains 15 residues. V lost 5 bases to trimming and J lost 5 bases; unmatched junction nucleotides: 10. Germline CDR1 SEHNR, CDR2 FQNEAQ (reference sequence). The CDR3 loop reads CASSLGTGLSYGYTF. CDR3 DNA: TGTGCCAGCAGCCTGGGGACAGGCCTTTCTTATGGCTACACCTTC.

This chain's CDR3 is CASRVSGGGNTIYF. DNA for the CDR3: TGTGCCAGCAGAGTCTCCGGTGGTGGAAACACCATATATTTT. The chain carries TRBV6-5 and TRBJ1-3; no reliable D call. The CDR3 spans 14 residues. CDR1 and CDR2 (germline): MNHEY, SVGAGI. V dropped 6 bases and J dropped 3 bases, with 12 bases sitting between them.

This chain connects TRBV28 to TRBJ1-6, with TRBD1 matching 10 bases. The germline gives CDR1 MDHEN, CDR2 SYDVKM. The CDR3 sequence is 14 residues long. The V segment lost 6 bases and the J segment 12 bases; nucleotides outside the gene matches: 8. CDR3 in DNA: TGTGCCAGCAGGAAGACAGGGGGCGTAAAACCCCTCCACTTT. This sequence encodes CASRKTGGVKPLHF. Together with reference TRBV28 and TRBJ1-6, the CDR3 gives the full variable domain: DVKVTQSSRYLVKRTGEKVFLECVQDMDHENMFWYRQDPGLGLRLIYFSYDVKMKEKGDIPEGYSVSREKKERFSLILESASTNQTSMYLCASRKTGGVKPLHFGNGTRLTVT.

The chain uses TRBV10-3 and TRBJ2-7; 12 positions agree with TRBD1. In germline, CDR1 is ENHRY, CDR2 SYGVKD. Trimming cost V 3 bases and J 4 bases; bases outside gene matches: 13. The CDR3 is made up of 18 amino acids. The CDR3 protein is CAISDWDRGRGLPYEQYF. DNA of the CDR3: TGTGCCATCAGTGATTGGGACAGGGGGCGTGGACTCCCTTACGAGCAGTACTTC.

The rearrangement uses TRBV7-9 and TRBJ1-4; no definite D call. Trimming took off 3 bases at V and 5 bases at J, with 10 bases between the two ends. This CDR3 has 14 residues. Germline values: CDR1 SEHNR, CDR2 FQNEAQ (reference sequence). As DNA, the CDR3 is TGTGCCAGCAGCTTGCTCGGATCCAATGAAAAACTGTTTTTT. It is translated as CASSLLGSNEKLFF. Using reference TRBV7-9 and TRBJ1-4 for the parts outside the CDR3, the full variable domain is DTGVSQNPRHKITKRGQNVTFRCDPISEHNRLYWYRQTLGQGPEFLTYFQNEAQLEKSRLLSDRFSAERPKGSFSTLEIQRTEQGDSAMYLCASSLLGSNEKLFFGSGTQLSVL.

This chain joins TRBV5-8 and TRBJ2-1; TRBD2 aligns across 11 bases. CDR3 length: 17 amino acids. Germline loops: CDR1 SGHTS, CDR2 YDEGEE. J lost 4 bases, V lost 4 bases, and 10 bases had no gene match. The CDR3 region is CASSQMRLAGSYNEQFF. DNA of the CDR3: TGTGCCAGCAGCCAGATGAGACTAGCGGGAAGTTACAATGAGCAGTTCTTC.

The chain couples TRBV2 to TRBJ2-3; 7 positions match TRBD1. V dropped 6 bases and J dropped 1; count of bases not matched to a gene: 7. The CDR3 runs to 15 residues. CDR1 and CDR2 from the germline V gene are SNHLY and FYNNEI. The CDR3 DNA sequence: TGTGCCAGCAGGTTGGGACAGCTAGGCACAGATACGCAGTATTTT. Protein sequence: CASRLGQLGTDTQYF.

This chain links TRBV19 with TRBJ2-7; 7 nucleotides match TRBD2. Germline CDR1 reads LNHDA; CDR2 reads SQIVND (reference sequence). V dropped 5 bases and J dropped 3; count of bases not matched to a gene: 10. This CDR3 comprises 15 residues. The CDR3 loop is CASSRIDGGGYEQYF. CDR3 coding DNA: TGTGCCAGTAGTCGCATCGATGGGGGGGGCTACGAGCAGTACTTC.

CDR3 in DNA: TGTGCCAGCAGCCGCCCAGCGGGAGGTATCAATGAGCAGTTCTTC. Its translation: CASSRPAGGINEQFF. This chain links TRBV5-6 with TRBJ2-1; 9 nucleotides line up with TRBD2. From germline, CDR1 is SGHDT and CDR2 YYEEEE. The V and J ends lost 4 bases and 6 bases, in that order; junction bases with no gene match: 8. There are 15 residues in the CDR3.

The table lists this clone with a few counts. The chain combines TRBV6-5 with TRBJ1-2; weak D call: TRBD1 (5 bases). The V end was cut by 6 bases, the J end by 4 bases, with 18 bases between. The CDR3 length is 15 residues. Germline CDR1 is MNHEY and CDR2 is SVGAGI. In DNA form, the CDR3 reads TGTGCCAGCAGGATGGGGGAGGGGACTATCTATGGCTACACCTTC. This gives the protein CASRMGEGTIYGYTF.

V is TRBV19 and J is TRBJ2-1; TRBD2 matches at 9 bases. Germline-derived CDR1 and CDR2 are LNHDA and SQIVND (reference sequence). The CDR3 runs to 14 residues. With 10 bases clipped from V and 1 base from J, the junction kept 5 bases outside the gene matches. CDR3 sequence (DNA): TGTGCCACCAGGACTAGCGTATCCTACAATGAGCAGTTCTTC. Translating it yields CATRTSVSYNEQFF.

The chain couples TRBV6-6 to TRBJ1-2; 7 nucleotides align to TRBD1. J gave up 6 bases and V 7 bases, and 11 bases lay outside the gene matches. The CDR3 extends over 14 amino acids. Germline CDR1 is MNHNY and CDR2 is SVGAGI (reference sequence). CDR3 residues: CASKRTGDWDGYTF. The CDR3 DNA is TGTGCCAGCAAAAGGACAGGAGACTGGGATGGCTACACCTTC.

The CDR3 here is CASLGSSYGYTF. The CDR3 DNA sequence: TGTGCCAGTTTGGGGAGTTCCTATGGCTACACCTTC. J is TRBJ1-2 and V is TRBV2; D not certain. Trimming cost V 9 bases and J 4 bases, with 12 bases left between them. The CDR3 is made up of 12 amino acids. Germline CDR1 reads SNHLY; CDR2 reads FYNNEI. The full variable domain, rest sourced from reference TRBV2 and TRBJ1-2, is EPEVTQTPSHQVTQMGQEVILRCVPISNHLYFYWYRQILGQKVEFLVSFYNNEISEKSEIFDDQFSVERPDGSNFTLKIRSTKLEDSAMYFCASLGSSYGYTFGSGTRLTVV.

The chain is built from TRBV18 and TRBJ1-1; maybe TRBD1 (5 bases). This CDR3 has 14 residues. Germline V gene data show CDR1 as KGHSH and CDR2 as LQKENI. Trimming shortened V by 2 bases and J by 1 base, and 8 bases separated the two germline ends. The CDR3 here is CASSPNQGNTEAFF. The CDR3 nucleotides read TGTGCCAGCTCACCAAACCAGGGGAACACTGAAGCTTTCTTT.

This clone was picked up one time. CDR3 loop: CASSAGTANILKLFF. Written as DNA, the CDR3 is TGTGCCAGCAGTGCCGGGACAGCGAACATCCTCAAACTGTTTTTT. The chain couples TRBV28 to TRBJ1-4; TRBD1 matches at 7 bases. The CDR3 has 15 amino acids. CDR1 and CDR2 (germline): MDHEN, SYDVKM. Trimming at V came to 5 bases and at J to 11 bases, leaving 14 bases not matched to a gene.

This clone was detected only once. The J gene is TRBJ2-7, the V gene TRBV28; no clear D. From germline, CDR1 is MDHEN and CDR2 SYDVKM. V was trimmed by 2 bases and J by 6 bases, leaving 11 bases between them. This CDR3 has 13 residues. The DNA for the CDR3 is TGTGCCAGCAGTTTACCCCAAGTTAGCGAGCAGTACTTC. Its translation is CASSLPQVSEQYF.

This clone was counted a single time. The DNA is omitted, as the CDR3 cannot be located on it reliably, and the CDR3 follows TCRdb's listing. The chain recombines TRBV21-1 with TRBJ2-7; the listed D gene, TRBD1, was not tested against the DNA. TRBV21-1 is termed a pseudogene. Termini included, the CDR3 measures 17 amino acids. CDR3 loop: CASRKTVGTGNSYEQYF.